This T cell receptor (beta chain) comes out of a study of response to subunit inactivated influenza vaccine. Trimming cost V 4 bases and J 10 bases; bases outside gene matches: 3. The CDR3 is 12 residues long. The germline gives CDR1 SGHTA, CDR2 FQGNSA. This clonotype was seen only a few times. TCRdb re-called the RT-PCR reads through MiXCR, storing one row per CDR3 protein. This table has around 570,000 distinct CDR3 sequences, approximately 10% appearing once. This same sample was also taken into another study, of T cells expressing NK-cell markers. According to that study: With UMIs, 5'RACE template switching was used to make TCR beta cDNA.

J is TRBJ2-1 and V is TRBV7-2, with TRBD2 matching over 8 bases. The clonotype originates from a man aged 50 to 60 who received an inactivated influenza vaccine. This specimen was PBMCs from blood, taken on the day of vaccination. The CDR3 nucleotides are TGTGCCAGCAGCTCCCGACTAGCGGAGCAGTTCTTC. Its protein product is CASSSRLAEQFF.